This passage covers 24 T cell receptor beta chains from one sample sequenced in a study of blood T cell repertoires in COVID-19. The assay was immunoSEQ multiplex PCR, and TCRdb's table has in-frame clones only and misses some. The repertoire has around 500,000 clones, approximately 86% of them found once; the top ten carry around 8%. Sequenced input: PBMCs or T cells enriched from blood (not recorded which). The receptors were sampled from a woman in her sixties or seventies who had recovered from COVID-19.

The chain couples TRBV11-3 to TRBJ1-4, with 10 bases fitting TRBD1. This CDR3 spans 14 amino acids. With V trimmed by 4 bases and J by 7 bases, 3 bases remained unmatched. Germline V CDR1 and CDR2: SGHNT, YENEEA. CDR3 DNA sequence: TGTGCCAGCAGCTCCGGGACAGGGGTTGAAAAACTGTTTTTT. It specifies CASSSGTGVEKLFF. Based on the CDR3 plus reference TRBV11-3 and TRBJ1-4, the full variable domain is EAGVVQSPRYKIIEKKQPVAFWCNPISGHNTLYWYLQNLGQGPELLIRYENEEAVDDSQLPKDRFSAERLKGVDSTLKIQPAELGDSAVYLCASSSGTGVEKLFFGSGTQLSVL.

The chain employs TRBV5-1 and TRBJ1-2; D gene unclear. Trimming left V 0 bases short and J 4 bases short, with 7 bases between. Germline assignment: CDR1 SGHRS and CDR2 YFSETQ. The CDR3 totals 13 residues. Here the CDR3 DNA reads TGCGCCAGCAGCTTGGCCAGTGCCTATGGCTACACCTTC. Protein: CASSLASAYGYTF. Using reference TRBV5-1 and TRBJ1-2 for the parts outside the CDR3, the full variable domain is KAGVTQTPRYLIKTRGQQVTLSCSPISGHRSVSWYQQTPGQGLQFLFEYFSETQRNKGNFPGRFSGRQFSNSRSEMNVSTLELGDSALYLCASSLASAYGYTFGSGTRLTVV.

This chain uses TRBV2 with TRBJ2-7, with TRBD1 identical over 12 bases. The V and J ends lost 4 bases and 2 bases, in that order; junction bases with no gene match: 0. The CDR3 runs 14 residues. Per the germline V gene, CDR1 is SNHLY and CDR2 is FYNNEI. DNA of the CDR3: TGTGCCAGCAGTGGGGACAGGGGGCCCTACGAGCAGTACTTC. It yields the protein CASSGDRGPYEQYF. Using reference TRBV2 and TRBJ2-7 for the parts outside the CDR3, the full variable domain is EPEVTQTPSHQVTQMGQEVILRCVPISNHLYFYWYRQILGQKVEFLVSFYNNEISEKSEIFDDQFSVERPDGSNFTLKIRSTKLEDSAMYFCASSGDRGPYEQYFGPGTRLTVT.

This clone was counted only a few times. The CDR3: CASSSHRGPLYEQYF. CDR3 sequence (DNA): TGCGCCAGCAGCTCCCACAGGGGGCCCCTCTACGAGCAGTACTTC. The chain is built from TRBV5-1 and TRBJ2-7; 9 positions agree with TRBD1. In germline, CDR1 is SGHRS, CDR2 YFSETQ. The ends lost 3 bases at V and 3 bases at J; junction bases unmatched: 7. This CDR3 region has 15 residues.

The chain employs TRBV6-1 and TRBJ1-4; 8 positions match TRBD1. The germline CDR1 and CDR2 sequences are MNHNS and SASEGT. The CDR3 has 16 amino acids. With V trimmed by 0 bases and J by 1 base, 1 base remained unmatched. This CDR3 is CASSEAGQGTNEKLFF. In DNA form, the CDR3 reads TGTGCCAGCAGTGAAGCAGGACAGGGAACTAATGAAAAACTGTTTTTT.

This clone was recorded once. CDR3 bases: TGCGCCAGCAGCCAAGGGGGAGGGACTCCCGACACTGAAGCTTTCTTT. This translates into CASSQGGGTPDTEAFF. The rearrangement joins TRBV4-1 to TRBJ1-1; a weak D match, TRBD1 (5 bases). Germline assignment: CDR1 MGHRA and CDR2 YSYEKL. CDR3 length equals 16 residues. V was pared by 1 base and J by 3 bases, with 15 bases between.

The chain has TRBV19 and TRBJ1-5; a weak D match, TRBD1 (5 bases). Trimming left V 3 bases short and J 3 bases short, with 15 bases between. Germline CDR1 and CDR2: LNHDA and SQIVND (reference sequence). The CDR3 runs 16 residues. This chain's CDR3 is CASSIVTQEINQPQHF. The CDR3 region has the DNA TGTGCCAGTAGTATCGTCACACAGGAAATCAATCAGCCCCAGCATTTT.

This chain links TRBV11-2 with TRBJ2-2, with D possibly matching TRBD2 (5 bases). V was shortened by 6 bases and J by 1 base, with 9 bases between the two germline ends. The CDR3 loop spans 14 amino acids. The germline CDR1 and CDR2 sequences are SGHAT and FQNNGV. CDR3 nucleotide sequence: TGTGCCAGCAGACGCGCGGGGAACACCGGGGAGCTGTTTTTT. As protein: CASRRAGNTGELFF.

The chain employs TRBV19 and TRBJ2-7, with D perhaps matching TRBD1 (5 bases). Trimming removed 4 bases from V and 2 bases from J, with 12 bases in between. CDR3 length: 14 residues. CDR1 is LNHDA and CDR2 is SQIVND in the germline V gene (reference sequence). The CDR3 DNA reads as TGTGCCAGTAGTACAGGGATCGAAACCTACGAGCAGTACTTC. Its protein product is CASSTGIETYEQYF.

The CDR3 coding sequence is TGTGCCAGCAGTCCCGGCGGCTATGGCTACACCTTC. It translates to CASSPGGYGYTF. The gene calls are TRBV12-3 or TRBV12-4 and TRBJ1-2, with no clear D. This CDR3 has 12 residues. V was cut by 5 bases and J by 4 bases, with 8 bases left in between.

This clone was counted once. The CDR3 spells CASSIAGPGGTQYF. The DNA of the CDR3 is TGTGCCAGCAGCATAGCGGGGCCCGGGGGGACCCAGTACTTC. The V gene is TRBV2, the J gene TRBJ2-5, with 8 bases that match TRBD2. Germline assignment: CDR1 SNHLY and CDR2 FYNNEI. Unmatched junction bases numbered 10, after V lost 6 bases and J lost 7 bases. This CDR3 contains 14 residues. Based on the CDR3 plus reference TRBV2 and TRBJ2-5, the full variable domain is EPEVTQTPSHQVTQMGQEVILRCVPISNHLYFYWYRQILGQKVEFLVSFYNNEISEKSEIFDDQFSVERPDGSNFTLKIRSTKLEDSAMYFCASSIAGPGGTQYFGPGTRLLVL.

The CDR3 reads CASTASYEQYF. CDR3 in DNA: TGTGCCAGTACAGCCTCCTACGAGCAGTACTTC. The chain carries TRBV7-9 and TRBJ2-7; D gene ambiguous. Germline V lookup: CDR1 SEHNR, CDR2 FQNEAQ (reference sequence). CDR3 size: 11 residues. Trimming cost V 9 bases and J 0 bases, with 6 bases left between them.

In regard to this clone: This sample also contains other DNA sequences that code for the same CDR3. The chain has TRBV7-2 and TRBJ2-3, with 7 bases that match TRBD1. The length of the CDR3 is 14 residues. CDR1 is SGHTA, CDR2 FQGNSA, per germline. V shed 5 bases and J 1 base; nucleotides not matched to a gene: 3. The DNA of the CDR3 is TGTGCCAGCAGCCCCGGACAGGGCACAGATACGCAGTATTTT. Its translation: CASSPGQGTDTQYF.

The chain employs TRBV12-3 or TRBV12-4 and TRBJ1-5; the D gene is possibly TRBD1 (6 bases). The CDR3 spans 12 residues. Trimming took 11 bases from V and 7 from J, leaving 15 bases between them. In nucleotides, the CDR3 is TGTGCCTCGCACTCTCAGGGGCAGCCCCAGCATTTT. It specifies CASHSQGQPQHF.

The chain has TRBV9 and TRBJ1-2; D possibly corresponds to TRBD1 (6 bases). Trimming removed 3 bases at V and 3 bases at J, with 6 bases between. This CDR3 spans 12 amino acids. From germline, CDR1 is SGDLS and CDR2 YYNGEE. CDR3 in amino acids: CASSGQDYGYTF. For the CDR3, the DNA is TGTGCCAGCAGCGGACAGGACTATGGCTACACCTTC.

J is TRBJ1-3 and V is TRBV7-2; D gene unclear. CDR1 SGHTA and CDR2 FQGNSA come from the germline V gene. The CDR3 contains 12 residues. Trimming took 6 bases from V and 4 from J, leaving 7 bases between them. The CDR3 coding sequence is TGTGCCAGCAGTCGTACAGGAAACACCATATATTTT. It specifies CASSRTGNTIYF.

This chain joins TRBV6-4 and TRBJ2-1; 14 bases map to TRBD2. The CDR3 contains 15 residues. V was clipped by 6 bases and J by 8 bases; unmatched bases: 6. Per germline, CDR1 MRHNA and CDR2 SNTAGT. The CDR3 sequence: CASSRLAGGPHEQFF. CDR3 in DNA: TGTGCCAGCAGCCGACTAGCGGGGGGGCCACATGAGCAGTTCTTC.

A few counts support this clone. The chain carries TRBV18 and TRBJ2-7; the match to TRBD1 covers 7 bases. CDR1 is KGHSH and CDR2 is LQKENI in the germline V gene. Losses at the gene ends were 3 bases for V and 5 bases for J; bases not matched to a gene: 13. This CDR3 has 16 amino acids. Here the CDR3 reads CASSPQQGSPFDEQYV. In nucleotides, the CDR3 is TGTGCCAGCTCACCCCAACAGGGGTCCCCCTTCGACGAGCAGTACGTC.

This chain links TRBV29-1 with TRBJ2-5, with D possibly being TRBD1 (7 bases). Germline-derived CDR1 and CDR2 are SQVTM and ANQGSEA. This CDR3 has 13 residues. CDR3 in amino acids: CAYWAGGQETQYF. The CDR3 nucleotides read TGCGCTTACTGGGCAGGGGGGCAAGAGACCCAGTACTTC.

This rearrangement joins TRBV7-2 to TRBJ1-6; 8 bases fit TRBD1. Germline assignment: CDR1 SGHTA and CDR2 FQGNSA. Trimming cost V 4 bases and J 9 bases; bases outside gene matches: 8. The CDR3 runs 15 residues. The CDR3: CASSSPDRARSPLHF. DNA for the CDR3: TGTGCCAGCAGCTCCCCGGACAGGGCCCGTTCACCCCTCCACTTT.

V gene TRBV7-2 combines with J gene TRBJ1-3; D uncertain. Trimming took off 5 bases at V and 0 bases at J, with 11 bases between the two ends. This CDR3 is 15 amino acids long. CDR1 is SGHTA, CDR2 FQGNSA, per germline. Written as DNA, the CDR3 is TGTGCCAGCAGCCCGAGGGCAAACTCTGGAAACACCATATATTTT. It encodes CASSPRANSGNTIYF.

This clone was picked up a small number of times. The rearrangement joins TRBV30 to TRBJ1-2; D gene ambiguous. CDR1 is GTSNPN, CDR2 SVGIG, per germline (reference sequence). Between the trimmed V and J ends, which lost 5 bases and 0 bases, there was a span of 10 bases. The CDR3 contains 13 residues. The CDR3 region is CAWAPNANYGYTF. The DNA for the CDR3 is TGTGCCTGGGCGCCGAACGCTAACTATGGCTACACCTTC. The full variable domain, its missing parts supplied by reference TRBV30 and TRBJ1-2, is SQTIHQWPATLVQPVGSPLSLECTVEGTSNPNLYWYRQAAGRGLQLLFYSVGIGQISSEVPQNLSASRPQDRQFILSSKKLLLSDSGFYLCAWAPNANYGYTFGSGTRLTVV.

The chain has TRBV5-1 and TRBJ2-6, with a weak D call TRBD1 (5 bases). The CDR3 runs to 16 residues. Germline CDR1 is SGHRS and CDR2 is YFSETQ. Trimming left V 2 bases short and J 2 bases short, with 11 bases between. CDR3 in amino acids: CASSFQGKAGANVLTF. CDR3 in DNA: TGCGCCAGCAGCTTCCAGGGTAAGGCTGGGGCCAACGTCCTGACTTTC.

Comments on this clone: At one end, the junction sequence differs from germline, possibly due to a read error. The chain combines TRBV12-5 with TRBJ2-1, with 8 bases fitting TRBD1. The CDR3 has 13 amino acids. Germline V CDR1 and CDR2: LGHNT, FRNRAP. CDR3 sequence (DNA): TGTGCTAGTGGCTTGGGAGGACAGGGCGGGCAGTTCTTC. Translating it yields CASGLGGQGGQFF.